The entry that follows covers one T cell receptor beta chain sequence. This record comes from a study of technical replicates of blood from a handful of donors. Germline CDR1 MNHEY, CDR2 SVGAGI. V was pared by 8 bases and J by 6 bases, with 10 bases between. The CDR3 runs to 11 residues. Profiling relied on immunoSEQ multiplex PCR, and the TCRdb table lists in-frame clones only, not all of them. Of around 50,000 clones in the sample, about 96% were seen once. V and J are TRBV6-5 and TRBJ1-2; D might be TRBD1 (5 bases). This clonotype was obtained from a human donor in good health. The sample was T cells isolated from PBMCs. The CDR3 is CASLGVDGYTF. CDR3 nucleotides: TGTGCCAGCCTAGGGGTTGATGGCTACACCTTC.